This T cell receptor beta chain was sequenced in a study of memory CD4+ T cells and cytomegalovirus serostatus. Study overall: Healthy Belgian adult donors included about nine CMV-positive and approximately 25 CMV-negative people.

On this clone itself: Its antigen is unidentified.

TCRdb keeps only in-frame clones here, not all; method: immunoSEQ multiplex PCR. The data contain tens of thousands of clones, 80% to 90% of them singletons. Findings and limits, study-wide: About 40% of the roughly 150 known CMV-associated TCRbeta sequences appeared in CD4+ memory. Repertoires predicted CMV serostatus with median bootstrapped AUC of approximately 0.94.

Single viable CD3+CD4+CD8-CD45RO+ cells were sorted as the memory CD4+ T cells. Donors' CMV status reflects serum IgG against pp150, pp28, p38, p52. Germline loops: CDR1 SGHVS, CDR2 FNYEAQ. Trimming took 5 bases from V and 2 from J; bases not matched to a gene: 4. The CDR3 consists of 15 residues. Sequencing was performed on memory CD4+ T cells from blood. The J gene is TRBJ2-1, the V gene TRBV7-6; the match to TRBD2 covers 9 bases. The receptor was isolated from an adult in good health and CMV-seropositive. The CDR3 spells CASSATSGPYNEQFF. CDR3 in DNA: TGTGCCAGCAGCGCGACTAGCGGCCCCTACAATGAGCAGTTCTTC.